This T cell receptor beta chain was profiled in a study of blood T cell repertoires in COVID-19. Germline CDR1 is MNHEY and CDR2 is SVGAGI. The germline V and J ends were trimmed by 5 bases and 0 bases, with 4 bases remaining between them. The CDR3 is 13 residues long. Produced via immunoSEQ multiplex PCR; TCRdb's table is partial and in-frame only. This sample has 300,000 to 350,000 clones, with roughly nine tenths found just once. The sequencing input was peripheral blood. The chain uses TRBV6-5 and TRBJ2-2; D unresolved. This receptor was obtained from a young man with active or convalescent COVID-19. The CDR3 coding sequence is TGTGCCAGCAGTCCAGCGAACACCGGGGAGCTGTTTTTT. Protein: CASSPANTGELFF.